This record looks at one T cell receptor beta chain sequence and its context. Its antigen specificity is not known. Per-nucleotide qualities are absent, and no much larger clonotype sits a single base away. The data stem from a study of CD8+CD57+ T cells in acquired aplastic anemia (dated by TCRdb to the late 2010s). With respect to the entire study: A mean of 3.2 ug of DNA, ranging from roughly 0.18 to 30 ug, was extracted from sorted CD4+ and CD8+ cells. CD8+CD57+ expansion was defined as a frequency above the mean frequency observed in healthy subjects. Overall results and qualifications from the work: About 30 CD8+ CDR3 sequences were found in both patients and controls but appeared to be highly expressed in patients and within the immunodominant clones of the patients. Patients and healthy controls showed no significant difference in CD8+ Simpson's diversity (P=0.060).

Genomic DNA was used as template for profiling of TCR beta VDJ combinations and CDR3 sequences. An Illumina HiSeq 2000 was used for TCR repertoire sequencing. The authors' pipeline ran thus. Repertoires were assessed using TRBV/TRBJ rearrangement plots, CDR3 size and DJ length profiles, and Simpson's diversity index. Whichever DNA sequence was most abundant in the deep sequencing data was defined as the immunodominant clone. CDR3 amino acid sequences were screened for sharing across subjects and were compared with published repertoires and the VDJdb database. TCRdb passed the public sequencing reads through fastp at Q25 and MiXCR, retaining productive beta sequences. Rows matching on CDR3 protein sequence are summarized as one entry with the most common DNA and genes. TCRdb, not the authors, supplied the V and J calls. This sample lists 250,000 to 300,000 distinct CDR3 sequences; 50% to 65% were detected once. The ten largest account for approximately 1.3% of the sample.

The junction shows trimming of 5 bases on V and 3 bases on J, plus 10 bases between the germline ends. The CDR3 runs 13 residues from the cysteine to the phenylalanine. Left in the record is the CDR3 DNA by itself, 39 bases read in frame from the first base. The germline V gene supplies CDR1 MNHEY and CDR2 SVGAGI. Expansion of CD8+CD57+ cells had been shown by flow cytometry in the patients chosen for sequencing. Severe acquired aplastic anemia was diagnosed in all patients according to International Study of Aplastic Anemia and Agranulocytosis and Camitta criteria. Patients had received no therapy at the time of blood sampling. In this study, sorted CD4+ and CD8+ T cells from the blood of healthy subjects and of severe aplastic anemia patients had their TCR repertoires deep-sequenced. Patients were enrolled under clinicaltrials.gov protocols 00001620, 01623167, 00001397, 00071045, 00081523 and 00961064 in the USA. Ficoll-Paque density gradient centrifugation was used to isolate peripheral blood mononuclear cells. Before DNA extraction, CD4+ and CD8+ T cells were sorted by FACS or by magnetic beads.

The sequencing input was sorted CD4+, CD8+, or CD8+CD57+ T cells (not recorded which) from PBMCs. This TCR came from a human donor with aplastic anemia. This chain is built from TRBV6-5 and TRBJ1-1, with a tentative D gene TRBD1 over 6 matching bases. The sequenced DNA is TGTGCCAGCAGTCAAGGGACATACACTGAAGCTTTCTTT. It encodes CASSQGTYTEAFF.